Each of the 24 T cell receptor beta chains below was sequenced from the same sample in a study of blood T cells in healthy people across ages. Using a J-beta primer mix together with a sample-barcoded 5' primer, a second PCR was run for roughly 7 to 12 cycles. TCRdb redid the calling of the 5' RACE reads with MiXCR, one entry per CDR3 protein. The sample contains hundreds of thousands of distinct CDR3 sequences, roughly half of which appear only once. Sequenced: blood. These receptors were collected from an elderly woman in good health.

CDR3 sequence reads: CSASLQVYTEAFF. DNA of the CDR3: TGCAGTGCTAGCCTCCAGGTATACACTGAAGCTTTCTTT. The V and J genes are TRBV20-1 and TRBJ1-1, with D uncertain. The CDR3 totals 13 residues. Per germline, CDR1 DFQATT and CDR2 SNEGSKA (reference sequence). V lost 3 bases, J lost 3 bases, and 11 bases lay in between.

This clonotype was seen a single time. This chain connects TRBV29-1 to TRBJ2-5; 8 positions agree with TRBD1. V shed 6 bases, J shed 11 bases, and the junction held 14 bases outside the gene matches. The V gene's germline CDR1 is SQVTM and CDR2 ANQGSEA. CDR3 length: 13 residues. CDR3 DNA: TGCAGCGTGAGCGCGACAGGGGAGGCTGAGCAGTACTTC. It codes for CSVSATGEAEQYF.

The chain employs TRBV20-1 and TRBJ2-5; TRBD2 matches 10 bases. Germline V CDR1 and CDR2: DFQATT, SNEGSKA (reference sequence). Trimming took 0 bases from V and 11 from J; bases not matched to a gene: 15. The CDR3 length is 16 residues. The CDR3: CSARDLTKGTSAGQYF. The DNA for the CDR3 is TGCAGTGCTAGAGACCTGACTAAGGGGACTAGCGCGGGGCAGTACTTC.

This clonotype was observed a few times. The CDR3 region has the DNA TGTGCCAGTCAAGCCGGCGGGGTTACTACCACAGATACGCAGTATTTT. As protein: CASQAGGVTTTDTQYF. The genes are TRBV12-3 or TRBV12-4 and TRBJ2-3; a weak D match, TRBD2 (6 bases). Trimming pared 9 bases from V and 2 bases from J, leaving 21 bases between. This CDR3 contains 16 residues.

J is TRBJ1-6 and V is TRBV20-1; D not certain. The germline V gene encodes CDR1 DFQATT and CDR2 SNEGSKA (reference sequence). V was trimmed by 0 bases and J by 7 bases, leaving 16 bases between them. The CDR3 spans 16 residues. This CDR3 reads CSARDPQSARNSPLHF. The CDR3 DNA reads TGCAGTGCTAGAGACCCCCAAAGTGCCAGAAATTCACCCCTCCACTTT.

This clonotype was counted only a few times. The CDR3 protein is CASSPGLDRAWYF. The CDR3 coding sequence is TGTGCCAGCAGCCCGGGACTAGACCGGGCCTGGTACTTC. The chain recombines TRBV7-9 with TRBJ2-5; 8 bases align to TRBD2. The CDR3 has 13 amino acids. V shed 5 bases and J 13 bases; nucleotides not matched to a gene: 12. The V gene's germline CDR1 is SEHNR and CDR2 FQNEAQ (reference sequence).

The chain joins TRBV5-5 to TRBJ2-3; D might be TRBD1 or TRBD2, each matching 5 bases. Per germline, CDR1 SGHKS and CDR2 YYEKEE (reference sequence). Trimming pared 4 bases from V and 4 bases from J, leaving 13 bases between. This CDR3 has 14 residues. CDR3 coding DNA: TGTGCCAGCAGCCACTCAATGGGGGCAGATACGCAGTATTTT. Translating gives CASSHSMGADTQYF.

This clonotype was detected a few times. This chain connects TRBV10-3 to TRBJ1-1; tentative D call: TRBD1 (6 bases). CDR1 and CDR2 (germline): ENHRY, SYGVKD. The CDR3 covers 12 residues. The V and J ends lost 6 bases and 8 bases respectively, with 13 bases between them. In DNA form, the CDR3 reads TGTGCCATCAGCCTGACAGGATCCGAAGCTTTCTTT. Encoded protein: CAISLTGSEAFF.

This clonotype showed up many times. The chain uses TRBV29-1 and TRBJ2-5; 9 bases fit TRBD1. V lost 6 bases, J lost 7 bases, and 12 bases stayed unmatched. This CDR3 contains 14 residues. Germline CDR1 reads SQVTM; CDR2 reads ANQGSEA. The CDR3 coding sequence is TGCAGCGTCTCATACCCCGGGACAGGGTGGACCCAGTACTTC. Protein sequence: CSVSYPGTGWTQYF.

This clonotype was seen ten or more times. The gene calls are TRBV6-6 and TRBJ2-3, with a weak D call TRBD2 (5 bases). The CDR3 runs 14 residues. CDR1 MNHNY and CDR2 SVGAGI come from the germline V gene (reference sequence). V lost 5 bases to trimming and J lost 3 bases, with 12 bases between them. The CDR3 DNA sequence: TGTGCCAGCAGTGACGTGGGAGCAACAGATACGCAGTATTTT. It encodes CASSDVGATDTQYF.

The chain links TRBV28 to TRBJ2-6; D is uncertain. CDR3 length: 18 residues. Looked up from germline, CDR1 is MDHEN and CDR2 is SYDVKM. V was clipped by 3 bases and J by 0 bases, with 15 bases between them. CDR3: CASSFLGVGPSGANVLTF. The CDR3 DNA reads TGTGCCAGCAGTTTCCTCGGCGTGGGTCCCTCTGGGGCCAACGTCCTGACTTTC.

This clonotype was detected ten times or more. The chain has TRBV10-3 and TRBJ1-2, with D maybe TRBD1 (6 bases). CDR1 is ENHRY and CDR2 is SYGVKD in the germline V gene. The ends were cut back, 3 bases at V and 4 bases at J, with 12 bases in the middle. This CDR3 has 14 amino acids. This CDR3 reads CAISEVRGAYGYTF. CDR3 nucleotides: TGTGCCATCAGTGAAGTCAGGGGCGCCTATGGCTACACCTTC.

The rearrangement joins TRBV29-1 to TRBJ1-2; tentative D call: TRBD1 (6 bases). Trimming shortened V by 6 bases and J by 7 bases, and 15 bases separated the two germline ends. The CDR3 extends over 12 amino acids. CDR1 SQVTM and CDR2 ANQGSEA come from the germline V gene. This chain's CDR3 is CSVEVWGLGYTF. The DNA for the CDR3 is TGCAGCGTCGAGGTTTGGGGGCTTGGCTACACCTTC.

V gene TRBV7-6 combines with J gene TRBJ2-7; weak D call: TRBD2 (6 bases). Trimming pared 2 bases from V and 4 bases from J, leaving 15 bases between. The CDR3 loop spans 15 amino acids. Germline CDR1 reads SGHVS; CDR2 reads FNYEAQ. CDR3 coding DNA: TGTGCCAGCAGCTTAACCGGGACTGCGGAGTACGAGCAGTACTTC. It encodes CASSLTGTAEYEQYF.

This chain joins TRBV29-1 and TRBJ2-3; 9 bases are a match to TRBD2. The CDR3 runs 16 residues. Germline V gene sequence: CDR1 SQVTM, CDR2 ANQGSEA. V was clipped by 4 bases and J by 0 bases; unmatched bases: 8. The CDR3 region has the DNA TGCAGCGTTGTGGCTAGCGGGATCATGAGCACAGATACGCAGTATTTT. This codes for CSVVASGIMSTDTQYF.

This sequence joins TRBV7-9 and TRBJ2-3, with 8 bases that match TRBD2. V dropped 4 bases and J dropped 2; count of bases not matched to a gene: 8. The CDR3 has 16 amino acids. The V gene's germline CDR1 is SEHNR and CDR2 FQNEAQ (reference sequence). CDR3 sequence (DNA): TGTGCCAGCAGCTCTATGGGTAGCGGGGTCACAGATACGCAGTATTTT. Protein sequence: CASSSMGSGVTDTQYF.

Notes on this clonotype: A much larger clonotype is one base distant, so this may be a read error. The chain links TRBV2 to TRBJ2-5, with D possibly being TRBD1 or TRBD2 (5 bases each). In germline, CDR1 is SNHLY, CDR2 FYNNEI. The CDR3 sequence is 13 residues long. V was cut by 11 bases and J by 1 base, with 14 bases left in between. The CDR3: CAGRRGAQETQYF. CDR3 nucleotide sequence: TGTGCCGGCCGTAGGGGAGCCCAAGAGACCCAGTACTTC.

The chain has TRBV18 and TRBJ2-5; unclear D gene. The J call may be in error: the DNA end matches TRBJ2-1 better. Germline values: CDR1 KGHSH, CDR2 LQKENI. The CDR3 contains 14 residues. CDR3 sequence reads: CASSPGYNQETQFF. The CDR3 nucleotides read TGTGCCAGCTCTCCCGGCTACAATCAAGAGACCCAGTTCTTC.

Only a few counts were recorded for this clonotype. V usage is TRBV6-5 and J usage is TRBJ2-3; weak D call: TRBD2 (6 bases). Germline loops: CDR1 MNHEY, CDR2 SVGAGI. The CDR3 is made up of 14 amino acids. Trimming removed 11 bases from V and 0 bases from J, with 15 bases in between. The CDR3 DNA follows: TGTGCCGGCAAAGTTGGGACTAGCACAGATACGCAGTATTTT. Translating it yields CAGKVGTSTDTQYF.

This clonotype was recorded only once. The V gene is TRBV6-1, the J gene TRBJ2-1, with D maybe TRBD1 (5 bases). The J call may be mistaken, given a closer DNA end match to TRBJ2-7. The CDR3 contains 17 residues. Germline assignment: CDR1 MNHNS and CDR2 SASEGT. CDR3 coding DNA: TGTGCCAGCAGTCTTACAGGATCGCCGCGCTCCTACAATGAGCAGTACTTC. Its translation: CASSLTGSPRSYNEQYF.

This clonotype was seen repeatedly, ten times or more. The chain links TRBV24-1 to TRBJ2-1; 7 bases map to TRBD1. The CDR3 is made up of 13 amino acids. V trimming: 4 bases; J trimming: 6 bases; junction bases outside the gene matches: 2. Germline CDR1 reads KGHDR; CDR2 reads SFDVKD. This CDR3 reads CATSDGDSNEQFF. Written as DNA, the CDR3 is TGTGCCACCAGTGACGGGGACAGCAATGAGCAGTTCTTC.

About this clonotype itself: This clone may be a read error of a much larger clone one base away. The chain uses TRBV5-1 and TRBJ1-2; possible D gene TRBD1, 5 bases. The V end was cut by 5 bases, the J end by 6 bases, with 17 bases between. There are 14 residues in the CDR3. Germline V CDR1 and CDR2: SGHRS, YFSETQ. The CDR3: CASRVGGQGDGYTF. CDR3 bases: TGCGCCAGCAGAGTTGGCGGCCAAGGGGATGGCTACACCTTC.

This clonotype was counted many times. The rearrangement uses TRBV28 and TRBJ2-5; D remains unclear. The CDR3 length is 13 residues. Trimming left V 6 bases short and J 2 bases short, with 10 bases between. Per the germline V gene, CDR1 is MDHEN and CDR2 is SYDVKM. CDR3 residues: CASRIGSQETQYF. For the CDR3, the DNA is TGTGCCAGCAGGATTGGCAGTCAAGAGACCCAGTACTTC.

The CDR3 here is CASSVDTLQSWTQYF. In DNA, the CDR3 is TGTGCCAGCAGCGTAGATACACTTCAAAGTTGGACCCAGTACTTC. The chain joins TRBV9 to TRBJ2-7; the D is unclear. Near its end, the DNA agrees better with TRBJ2-5, so the J call may be wrong. The CDR3 contains 15 residues. CDR1 and CDR2 from the germline V gene are SGDLS and YYNGEE.